Shown below are 30 T cell receptor beta chains from a single sample sequenced in a study of monozygotic twins with inflammatory bowel disease. No DNA is given; TCRdb re-called the 5' RACE reads and lists each CDR3 protein once. The repertoire table contains approximately 330,000 distinct CDR3 sequences. The sequenced sample consisted of blood. Every receptor here comes from a human donor with ulcerative colitis or Crohn's disease, or a healthy co-twin of an affected twin (not recorded which).

The gene calls are TRBV20-1 and TRBJ2-7. This CDR3 has 14 amino acids. Germline V gives CDR1 DFQATT, CDR2 SNEGSKA (reference sequence). This chain's CDR3 is CSAREDSVHDEQYF.

This chain connects TRBV20-1 to TRBJ1-6; TCRdb returns TRBD1, unconfirmable since there is no DNA. The CDR3 sequence is 16 residues long. Germline CDR1 reads DFQATT; CDR2 reads SNEGSKA (reference sequence). CDR3 amino acids: CSALDDRSSYNSPLHF.

J is TRBJ1-1 and V is TRBV12-3 or TRBV12-4; TCRdb's assignment of TRBD1 cannot be checked, as there is no DNA. The CDR3 covers 16 residues. The CDR3 loop reads CASSLGTASMNTEAFF.

This chain joins TRBV20-1 and TRBJ2-1; TCRdb calls TRBD2, which cannot be checked without DNA. CDR3 length: 14 residues. CDR1 and CDR2 from the germline V gene are DFQATT and SNEGSKA (reference sequence). CDR3 sequence: CSASRDSRVDEQFF.

The V and J genes are TRBV11-2 and TRBJ2-2; the D call of TRBD2 rests on TCRdb alone, since no DNA is present to check it. CDR1 is SGHAT and CDR2 is FQNNGV in the germline V gene. The CDR3 sequence is 15 residues long. CDR3 sequence reads: CASSLLAGVAGELFF.

V gene TRBV20-1 combines with J gene TRBJ2-1; the TRBD2 assignment by TCRdb is unverifiable without DNA. This CDR3 is 16 amino acids long. CDR1 and CDR2 (germline): DFQATT, SNEGSKA (reference sequence). CDR3 sequence: CSAFPQREAAYNEQFF.

V is TRBV7-2 and J is TRBJ1-5; there is no DNA to check the TCRdb D call of TRBD1. Germline loops: CDR1 SGHTA, CDR2 FQGNSA. The CDR3 is 16 residues long. The CDR3 here is CASSLGQGVSNQPQHF.

The rearrangement uses TRBV15 and TRBJ1-1. The germline V gene has CDR1 LNHNV and CDR2 YYDKDF (reference sequence). The CDR3 consists of 15 residues. The CDR3 region is CATSRDLSQVSEAFF. The full variable domain, its missing parts supplied by reference TRBV15 and TRBJ1-1, is DAMVIQNPRYQVTQFGKPVTLSCSQTLNHNVMYWYQQKSSQAPKLLFHYYDKDFNNEADTPDNFQSRRPNTSFCFLDIRSPGLGDTAMYLCATSRDLSQVSEAFFGQGTRLTVV.

V gene TRBV14 combines with J gene TRBJ2-3; TCRdb proposes TRBD1, but this gene call is untestable without DNA. This CDR3 has 16 residues. The V gene's germline CDR1 is SGHDN and CDR2 FVKESK. The CDR3 sequence is CASSPGTVGLTDTQYF.

The chain carries TRBV20-1 and TRBJ1-2. There are 11 residues in the CDR3. Germline values: CDR1 DFQATT, CDR2 SNEGSKA (reference sequence). CDR3 sequence reads: CSALGNYGYTF.

The chain uses TRBV20-1 and TRBJ2-3; TCRdb lists TRBD2, though no DNA is available to test this call. The CDR3 spans 14 residues. CDR1 is DFQATT, CDR2 SNEGSKA, per germline (reference sequence). This CDR3 is CSARTSGRFEGQYF.

CDR3 sequence reads: CASSLGQGLTYNEQFF. The genes are TRBV7-6 and TRBJ2-1; TCRdb gives TRBD1 as the D gene, but with no DNA this cannot be confirmed. Germline V gene data show CDR1 as SGHVS and CDR2 as FNYEAQ. The CDR3 loop spans 16 amino acids.

The J gene is TRBJ2-5, the V gene TRBV27; TCRdb's D gene call, TRBD2, goes unchecked for lack of DNA. The CDR3 contains 13 residues. Germline V gene data show CDR1 as MNHEY and CDR2 as SMNVEV (reference sequence). CDR3 protein: CASSPGGRETQYF.

The V and J genes are TRBV5-6 and TRBJ2-2; no DNA is available, so the TRBD1 call from TCRdb remains unchecked. The CDR3 sequence is 15 residues long. Germline assignment: CDR1 SGHDT and CDR2 YYEEEE. CDR3 amino acids: CASSPGQYSTGELFF.

The gene calls are TRBV11-2 and TRBJ2-3; the TCRdb call, TRBD2, lacks DNA for checking. The CDR3 consists of 15 residues. In germline, CDR1 is SGHAT, CDR2 FQNNGV. The CDR3 spells CASSLYGGPGDTQYF.

The V call is TRBV5-6, the J call TRBJ1-1. The CDR3 extends over 13 amino acids. CDR1 SGHDT and CDR2 YYEEEE come from the germline V gene. CDR3 amino acids: CASSLNANTEAFF.

J is TRBJ2-7 and V is TRBV2; TCRdb's D call of TRBD1 is untestable without DNA. CDR3 size: 14 residues. CDR1 is SNHLY, CDR2 FYNNEI, per germline. CDR3 loop: CASSELGGPYEQYF.

The CDR3: CASSRSTGRTEAFF. The rearrangement links TRBV7-9 to TRBJ1-1; without DNA, the TCRdb call of TRBD1 cannot be checked. Germline lookup yields CDR1 SEHNR and CDR2 FQNEAQ (reference sequence). This CDR3 comprises 14 residues. Based on the CDR3 plus reference TRBV7-9 and TRBJ1-1, the full variable domain is DTGVSQNPRHKITKRGQNVTFRCDPISEHNRLYWYRQTLGQGPEFLTYFQNEAQLEKSRLLSDRFSAERPKGSFSTLEIQRTEQGDSAMYLCASSRSTGRTEAFFGQGTRLTVV.

The rearrangement joins TRBV12-3 or TRBV12-4 to TRBJ1-2; TCRdb lists TRBD1, though no DNA is available to test this call. CDR3 size: 14 residues. CDR3 region: CASRLSGGAPGYTF.

The chain links TRBV4-1 to TRBJ1-2. The CDR3 spans 14 residues. The germline CDR1 and CDR2 sequences are MGHRA and YSYEKL. The CDR3 protein is CASSQDPNPYGYTF.

CDR3 protein: CASSPTTGASEQFF. This chain connects TRBV7-9 to TRBJ2-1; checking the TCRdb D call of TRBD1 is not possible without DNA. The CDR3 runs 14 residues. Germline V lookup: CDR1 SEHNR, CDR2 FQNEAQ (reference sequence).

The chain joins TRBV2 to TRBJ1-1. Germline V gives CDR1 SNHLY, CDR2 FYNNEI. The CDR3 is 15 amino acids. CDR3 residues: CASSEQRNMNTEAFF.

V usage is TRBV4-3 and J usage is TRBJ1-3. Germline values: CDR1 LGHNA, CDR2 YSLEER. The CDR3 has 13 amino acids. CDR3 sequence reads: CASSQVDGNTIYF.

The chain employs TRBV5-1 and TRBJ1-3; no DNA is available, so the TRBD1 call from TCRdb remains unchecked. The CDR3 length is 14 residues. Germline assignment: CDR1 SGHRS and CDR2 YFSETQ. The chain's CDR3 is CASSPGQGQNTIYF.

The gene calls are TRBV12-3 or TRBV12-4 and TRBJ2-1; TCRdb's assignment of TRBD1 cannot be checked, as there is no DNA. The CDR3 spans 13 residues. The CDR3 loop is CASSLSRYNEQFF.

The J gene is TRBJ2-1, the V gene TRBV29-1; TCRdb gives TRBD2 as the D gene, but with no DNA this cannot be confirmed. Per the germline V gene, CDR1 is SQVTM and CDR2 is ANQGSEA. CDR3 length equals 13 residues. CDR3 residues: CSGRDGAYNEQFF.

This chain uses TRBV28 with TRBJ2-7; the TCRdb call, TRBD2, lacks DNA for checking. Germline CDR1 is MDHEN and CDR2 is SYDVKM. This CDR3 contains 19 residues. The CDR3 loop reads CASSLWGWTSGDPSYEQYF.

The chain carries TRBV5-1 and TRBJ2-2. Germline-derived CDR1 and CDR2 are SGHRS and YFSETQ. The CDR3 runs 12 residues. The CDR3 loop is CASSSTAEELFF.

The chain joins TRBV5-5 to TRBJ2-1; the D gene TCRdb calls, TRBD2, cannot be checked with no DNA. CDR3 length: 15 amino acids. Germline V gives CDR1 SGHKS, CDR2 YYEKEE (reference sequence). CDR3 loop: CASSPGLADTNEQFF.

The chain uses TRBV11-2 and TRBJ2-3. This CDR3 is built from 12 residues. Looked up from germline, CDR1 is SGHAT and CDR2 is FQNNGV. CDR3 sequence: CASSYHTDTQYF.